The sequence of this T cell receptor beta chain was determined in a study of cytomegalovirus exposure and HLA in healthy donors. Germline-derived CDR1 and CDR2 are MNHNS and SASEGT. This CDR3 contains 15 residues. With 9 bases clipped from V and 5 bases from J, the junction kept 11 bases outside the gene matches. Study results and limitations: In all likelihood, a cluster of highly shared sequence variants was a sequencing artifact. Using the classifier, cytomegalovirus status was reportedly diagnosed with high specificity and sensitivity.

The PCR was carried out with 60 Vbeta primers and 13 Jbeta primers. Original methodology: In a later analysis, the count reached tens of millions of unique TCR beta chains, with about 12 million shared. The repertoire was sequenced with immunoSEQ multiplex PCR; TCRdb's copy has only in-frame clones and lacks some. V, J and clone size are taken as reported in that table, and D and trimming were inferred from the DNA itself. The sample records around 100,000 clones, more than 70% being singletons. Of note for this clone: Antigen: not known.

This receptor was obtained from a woman in her sixties or seventies in good health and CMV-seropositive. This chain links TRBV6-1 with TRBJ1-5; TRBD1 matches 9 bases. The sequencing sample was made of PBMCs. The CDR3 region is CARGPGQGRDQPQHF. CDR3 nucleotide sequence: TGTGCCAGAGGACCGGGACAGGGTAGGGATCAGCCCCAGCATTTT.